The clone carrying this T cell receptor beta chain was counted at least ten times. This sample was taken from a study of regulatory T cells in long-lasting Graves disease. Construction of TCR beta libraries relied on iRepertoire HTBI primers and on Arm-PCR targeting CDR3 regions. One entry per CDR3 protein results from TCRdb running MiXCR on the multiplex PCR reads. The table has about 340,000 distinct CDR3 sequences, roughly 21% seen once. Time point here: persistent/refractory GD, antithyroid drugs over 5 years with positive TRAb. From RNA extracted from PBMCs, the TCR library was made. The CDR3 contains 15 residues. V lost 5 bases, J lost 1 base, and 14 bases lay in between. The V gene's germline CDR1 is MDHEN and CDR2 SYDVKM.

The sequence came from a female donor with Graves disease. The rearrangement links TRBV28 to TRBJ1-1; D gene unclear. The material sequenced was peripheral blood mononuclear cells (PBMCs), taken when the disease was refractory, from a patient treated with antithyroid drugs. As DNA, the CDR3 is TGTGCCAGCAGTCAGAGCGGGCAGCCGAACACTGAAGCTTTCTTT. The encoded protein is CASSQSGQPNTEAFF.